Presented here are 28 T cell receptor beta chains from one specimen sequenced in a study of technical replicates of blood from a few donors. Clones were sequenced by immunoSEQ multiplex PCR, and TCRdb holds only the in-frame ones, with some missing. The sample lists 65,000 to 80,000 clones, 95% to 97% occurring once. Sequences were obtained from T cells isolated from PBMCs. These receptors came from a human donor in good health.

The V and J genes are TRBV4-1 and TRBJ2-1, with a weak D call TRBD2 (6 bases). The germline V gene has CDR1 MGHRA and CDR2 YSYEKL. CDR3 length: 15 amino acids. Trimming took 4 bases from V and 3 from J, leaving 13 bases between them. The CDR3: CASSPRDSGYNEQFF. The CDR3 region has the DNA TGCGCCAGCAGCCCTAGGGACTCCGGCTACAATGAGCAGTTCTTC.

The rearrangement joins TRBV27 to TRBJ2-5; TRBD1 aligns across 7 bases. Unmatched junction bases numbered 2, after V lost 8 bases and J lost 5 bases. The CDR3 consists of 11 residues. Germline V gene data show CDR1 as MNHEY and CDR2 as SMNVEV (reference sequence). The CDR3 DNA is TGTGCCAGCTGGGACAGTGAGACCCAGTACTTC. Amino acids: CASWDSETQYF.

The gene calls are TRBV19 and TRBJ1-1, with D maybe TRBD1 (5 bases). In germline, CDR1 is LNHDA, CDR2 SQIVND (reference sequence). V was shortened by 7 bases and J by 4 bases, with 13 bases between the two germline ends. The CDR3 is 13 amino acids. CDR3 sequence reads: CASKGGVGTEAFF. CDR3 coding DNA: TGTGCCAGTAAGGGAGGGGTTGGCACTGAAGCTTTCTTT.

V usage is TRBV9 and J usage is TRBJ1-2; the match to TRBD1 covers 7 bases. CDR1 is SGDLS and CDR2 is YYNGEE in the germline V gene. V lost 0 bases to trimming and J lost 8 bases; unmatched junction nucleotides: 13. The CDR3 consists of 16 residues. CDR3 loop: CASSVAFRDRVSGYTF. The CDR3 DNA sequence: TGTGCCAGCAGCGTAGCGTTTCGTGACAGGGTAAGCGGCTACACCTTC.

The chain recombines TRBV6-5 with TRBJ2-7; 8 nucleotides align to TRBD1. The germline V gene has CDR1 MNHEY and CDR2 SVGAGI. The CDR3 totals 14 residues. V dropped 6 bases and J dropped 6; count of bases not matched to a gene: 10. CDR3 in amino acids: CASSSGGIGFEQYF. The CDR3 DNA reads TGTGCCAGCAGCTCAGGGGGCATAGGGTTCGAGCAGTACTTC.

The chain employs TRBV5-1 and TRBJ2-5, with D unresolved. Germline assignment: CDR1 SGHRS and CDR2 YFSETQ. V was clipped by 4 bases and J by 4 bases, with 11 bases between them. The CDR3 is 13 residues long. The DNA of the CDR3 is TGCGCCAGCAGCCCGCAGGTAGGAGAGACCCAGTACTTC. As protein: CASSPQVGETQYF.

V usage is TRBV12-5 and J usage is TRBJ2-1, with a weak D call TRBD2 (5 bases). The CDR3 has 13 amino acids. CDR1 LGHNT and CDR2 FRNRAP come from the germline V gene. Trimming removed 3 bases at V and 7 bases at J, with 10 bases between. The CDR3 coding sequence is TGTGCTAGTGGTTTTTCCTCGGGGAATGAGCAGTTCTTC. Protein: CASGFSSGNEQFF.

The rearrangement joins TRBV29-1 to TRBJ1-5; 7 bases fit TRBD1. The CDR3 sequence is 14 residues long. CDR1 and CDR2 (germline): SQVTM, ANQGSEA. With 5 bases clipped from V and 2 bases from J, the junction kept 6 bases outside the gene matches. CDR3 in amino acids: CSVTTGDGNQPQHF. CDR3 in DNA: TGCAGCGTTACAACAGGGGATGGCAATCAGCCCCAGCATTTT. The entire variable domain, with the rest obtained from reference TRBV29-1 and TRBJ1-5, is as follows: SAVISQKPSRDICQRGTSLTIQCQVDSQVTMMFWYRQQPGQSLTLIATANQGSEATYESGFVIDKFPISRPNLTFSTLTVSNMSPEDSSIYLCSVTTGDGNQPQHFGDGTRLSIL.

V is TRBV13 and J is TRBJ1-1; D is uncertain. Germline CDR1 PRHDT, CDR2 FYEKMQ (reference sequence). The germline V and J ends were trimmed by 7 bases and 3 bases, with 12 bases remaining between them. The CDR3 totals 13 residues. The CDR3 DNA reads TGTGCCAGCACGGCGGAGATGGACACTGAAGCTTTCTTT. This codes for CASTAEMDTEAFF.

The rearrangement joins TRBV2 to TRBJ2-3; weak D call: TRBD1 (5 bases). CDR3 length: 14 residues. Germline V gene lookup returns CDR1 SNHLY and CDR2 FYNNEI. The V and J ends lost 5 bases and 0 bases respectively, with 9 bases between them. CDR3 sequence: CASSIDSSTDTQYF. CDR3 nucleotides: TGTGCCAGCAGTATAGACAGTAGCACAGATACGCAGTATTTT.

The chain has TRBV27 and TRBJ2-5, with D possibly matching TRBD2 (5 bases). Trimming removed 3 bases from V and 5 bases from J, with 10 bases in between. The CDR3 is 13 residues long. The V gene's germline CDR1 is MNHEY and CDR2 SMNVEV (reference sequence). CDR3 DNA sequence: TGTGCCAGCAGTTTTAGAGGGTTGGAGACCCAGTACTTC. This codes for CASSFRGLETQYF.

CDR3 sequence: CASSPSGSVDNEQFF. CDR3 DNA: TGTGCCAGCAGTCCGAGCGGGAGCGTTGACAATGAGCAGTTCTTC. This chain links TRBV4-2 with TRBJ2-1; 8 bases map to TRBD2. V gave up 6 bases and J gave up 5 bases; unmatched junction bases: 9. The CDR3 runs 15 residues. Germline-derived CDR1 and CDR2 are LGHNA and YNFKEQ.

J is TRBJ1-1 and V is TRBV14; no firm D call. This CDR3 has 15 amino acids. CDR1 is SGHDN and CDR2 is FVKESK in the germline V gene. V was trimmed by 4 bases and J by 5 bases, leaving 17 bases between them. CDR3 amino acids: CASSPLIKPGTEAFF. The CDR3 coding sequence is TGTGCCAGCAGCCCCCTCATCAAGCCGGGGACTGAAGCTTTCTTT.

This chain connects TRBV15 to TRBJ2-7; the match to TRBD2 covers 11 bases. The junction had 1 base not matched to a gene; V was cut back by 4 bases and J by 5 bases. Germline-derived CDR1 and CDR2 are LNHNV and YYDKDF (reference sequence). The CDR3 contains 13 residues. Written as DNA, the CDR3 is TGTGCCACCAGCACGGGACTAGCGGACGAGCAGTACTTC. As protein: CATSTGLADEQYF.

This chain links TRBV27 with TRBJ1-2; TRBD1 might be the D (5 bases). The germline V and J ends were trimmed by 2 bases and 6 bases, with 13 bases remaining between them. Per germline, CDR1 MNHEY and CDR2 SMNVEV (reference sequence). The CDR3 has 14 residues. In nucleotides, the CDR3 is TGTGCCAGCAGTTTAATTGGGGCCAAGGATGGCTACACCTTC. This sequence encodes CASSLIGAKDGYTF.

CDR3 coding DNA: TGCGCCAGCAGTGACGAGACTAGCGCCTACGAGCAGTACTTC. Residues: CASSDETSAYEQYF. V is TRBV10-1 and J is TRBJ2-7, with 8 bases fitting TRBD2. Germline loops: CDR1 WNHNN, CDR2 SYGVQD (reference sequence). The J segment lost 2 bases and the V segment lost 3 bases, leaving 3 bases of the junction unmatched. The CDR3 length is 14 residues.

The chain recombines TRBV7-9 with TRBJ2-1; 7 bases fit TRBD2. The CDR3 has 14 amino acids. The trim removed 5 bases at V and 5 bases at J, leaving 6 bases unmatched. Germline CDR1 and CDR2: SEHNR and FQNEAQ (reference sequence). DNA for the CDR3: TGTGCCAGCAGCCGGATAGCGGGCAACAATGAGCAGTTCTTC. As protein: CASSRIAGNNEQFF.

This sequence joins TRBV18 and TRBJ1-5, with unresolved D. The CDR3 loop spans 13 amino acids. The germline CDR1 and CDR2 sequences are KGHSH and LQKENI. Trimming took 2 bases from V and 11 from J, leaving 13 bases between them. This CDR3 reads CASSPSEGWSQHF. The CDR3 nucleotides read TGTGCCAGCTCACCATCGGAGGGCTGGTCCCAGCATTTT.

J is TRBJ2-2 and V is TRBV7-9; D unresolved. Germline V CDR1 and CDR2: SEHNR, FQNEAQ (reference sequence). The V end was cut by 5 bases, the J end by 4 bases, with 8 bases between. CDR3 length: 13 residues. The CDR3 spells CASSIYSTGELFF. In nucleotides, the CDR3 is TGTGCCAGCAGCATTTATTCCACCGGGGAGCTGTTTTTT.

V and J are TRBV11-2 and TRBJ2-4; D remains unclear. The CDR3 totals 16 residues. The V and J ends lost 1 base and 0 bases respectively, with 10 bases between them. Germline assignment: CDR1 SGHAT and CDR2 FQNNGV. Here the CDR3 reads CASSLVNSGAKNIQYF. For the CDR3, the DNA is TGTGCCAGCAGCTTAGTCAACTCGGGAGCCAAAAACATTCAGTACTTC.

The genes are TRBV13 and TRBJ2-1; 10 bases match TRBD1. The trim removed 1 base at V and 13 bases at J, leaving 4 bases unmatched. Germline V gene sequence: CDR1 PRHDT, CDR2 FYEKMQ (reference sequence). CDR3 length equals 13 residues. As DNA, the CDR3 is TGTGCCAGCAGCTTAGCCTGGGACAGGGGTCAGTTCTTC. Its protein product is CASSLAWDRGQFF. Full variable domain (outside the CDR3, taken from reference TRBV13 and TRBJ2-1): AAGVIQSPRHLIKEKRETATLKCYPIPRHDTVYWYQQGPGQDPQFLISFYEKMQSDKGSIPDRFSAQQFSDYHSELNMSSLELGDSALYFCASSLAWDRGQFFGPGTRLTVL.

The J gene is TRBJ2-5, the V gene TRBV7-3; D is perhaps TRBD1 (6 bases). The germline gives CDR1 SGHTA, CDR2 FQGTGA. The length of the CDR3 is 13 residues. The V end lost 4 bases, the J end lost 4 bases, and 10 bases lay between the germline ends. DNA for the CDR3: TGTGCCAGCAGCTGGGGGCCAAGAGAGACCCAGTACTTC. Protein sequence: CASSWGPRETQYF.

CDR3 bases: TGTGCCAGCAGCGGCGTAGCCTATGGCTACACCTTC. Translation: CASSGVAYGYTF. The V call is TRBV9, the J call TRBJ1-2, with D unclear. V was clipped by 3 bases and J by 4 bases, with 7 bases between them. The CDR3 consists of 12 residues. Germline loops: CDR1 SGDLS, CDR2 YYNGEE.

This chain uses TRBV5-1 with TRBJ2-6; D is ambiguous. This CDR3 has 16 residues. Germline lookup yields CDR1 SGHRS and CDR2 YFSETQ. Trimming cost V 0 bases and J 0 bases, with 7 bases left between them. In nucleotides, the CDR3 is TGCGCCAGCAGCTTGGCCTTTAGCTCTGGGGCCAACGTCCTGACTTTC. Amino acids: CASSLAFSSGANVLTF.

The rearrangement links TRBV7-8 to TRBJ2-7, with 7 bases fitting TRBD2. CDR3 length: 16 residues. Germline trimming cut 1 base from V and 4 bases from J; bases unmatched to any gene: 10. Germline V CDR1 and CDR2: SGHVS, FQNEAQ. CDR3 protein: CASSLVRGDYWYEQYF. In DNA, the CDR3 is TGTGCCAGCAGCTTAGTCCGGGGGGATTATTGGTACGAGCAGTACTTC. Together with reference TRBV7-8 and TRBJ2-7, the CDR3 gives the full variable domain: GAGVSQSPRYKVAKRGQDVALRCDPISGHVSLFWYQQALGQGPEFLTYFQNEAQLDKSGLPSDRFFAERPEGSVSTLKIQRTQQEDSAVYLCASSLVRGDYWYEQYFGPGTRLTVT.

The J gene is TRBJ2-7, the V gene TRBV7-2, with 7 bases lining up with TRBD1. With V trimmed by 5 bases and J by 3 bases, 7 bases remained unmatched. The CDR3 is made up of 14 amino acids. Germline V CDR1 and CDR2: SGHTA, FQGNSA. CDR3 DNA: TGTGCCAGCAGCCTACGGGACAGTGTCTACGAGCAGTACTTC. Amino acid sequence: CASSLRDSVYEQYF.

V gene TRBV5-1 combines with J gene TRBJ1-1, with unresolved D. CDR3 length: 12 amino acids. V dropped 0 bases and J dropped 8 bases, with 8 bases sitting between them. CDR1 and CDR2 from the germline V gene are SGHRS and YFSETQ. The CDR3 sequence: CASSLDDLEAFF. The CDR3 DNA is TGCGCCAGCAGCTTGGATGACTTGGAAGCTTTCTTT.

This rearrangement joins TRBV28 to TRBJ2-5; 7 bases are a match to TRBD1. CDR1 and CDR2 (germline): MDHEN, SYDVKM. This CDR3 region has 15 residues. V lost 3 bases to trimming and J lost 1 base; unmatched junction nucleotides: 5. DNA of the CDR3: TGTGCCAGCAGTTTCTGGGGACAGCGCCAAGAGACCCAGTACTTC. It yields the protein CASSFWGQRQETQYF.